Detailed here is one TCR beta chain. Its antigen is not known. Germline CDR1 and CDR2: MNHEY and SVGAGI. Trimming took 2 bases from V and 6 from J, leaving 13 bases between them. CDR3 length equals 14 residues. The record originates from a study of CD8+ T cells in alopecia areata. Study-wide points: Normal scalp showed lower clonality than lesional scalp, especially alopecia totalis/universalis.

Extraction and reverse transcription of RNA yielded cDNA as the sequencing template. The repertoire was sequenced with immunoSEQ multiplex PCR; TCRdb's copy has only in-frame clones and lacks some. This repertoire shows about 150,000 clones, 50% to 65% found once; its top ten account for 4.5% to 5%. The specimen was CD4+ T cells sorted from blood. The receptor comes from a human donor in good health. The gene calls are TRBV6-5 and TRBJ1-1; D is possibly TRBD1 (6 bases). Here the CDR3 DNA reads TGTGCCAGCAGTTACCAGGGGTTAGGGGCTGAAGCTTTCTTT. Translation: CASSYQGLGAEAFF.